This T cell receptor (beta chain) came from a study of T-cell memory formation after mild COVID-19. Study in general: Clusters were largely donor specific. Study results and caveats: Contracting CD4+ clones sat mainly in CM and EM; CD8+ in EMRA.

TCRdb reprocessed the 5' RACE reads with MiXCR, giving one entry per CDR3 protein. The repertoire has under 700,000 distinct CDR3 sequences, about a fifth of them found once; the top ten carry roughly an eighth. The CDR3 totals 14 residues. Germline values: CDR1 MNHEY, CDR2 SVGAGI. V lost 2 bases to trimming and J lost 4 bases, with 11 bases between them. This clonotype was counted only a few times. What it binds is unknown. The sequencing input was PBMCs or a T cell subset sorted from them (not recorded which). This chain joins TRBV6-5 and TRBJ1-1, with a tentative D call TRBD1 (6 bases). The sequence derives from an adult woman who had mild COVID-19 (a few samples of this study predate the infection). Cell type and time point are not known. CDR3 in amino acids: CASSYQGRSTEAFF. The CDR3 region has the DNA TGTGCCAGCAGTTACCAGGGGAGGAGCACTGAAGCTTTCTTT.